The next 25 T cell receptor beta chains were all read from a single sample in a study of prognosis after radiotherapy for stage I lung cancer. The authors amplified TCR beta CDR3 from genomic DNA using two-round multiplex PCR. Each TRBV and TRBJ gene had its own primer in the first PCR round. TCRdb processed the multiplex PCR reads anew with MiXCR; each CDR3 protein has one entry. The top ten hold around 8% of the sample, which has around 63,000 distinct CDR3 sequences, around 27% seen once. The sequenced sample was PBMCs, obtained before or after stereotactic body radiation therapy (not recorded which). These receptors were taken from a donor aged 50 or older with non-small cell lung cancer.

As concerns this clonotype: This probably arose from a read error, given a far larger clone one base away. The V and J genes are TRBV27 and TRBJ2-6; D is unclear. The germline gives CDR1 MNHEY, CDR2 SMNVEV (reference sequence). V dropped 4 bases and J dropped 0 bases, with 7 bases sitting between them. The CDR3 has 15 residues. CDR3 loop: CASSYSISGANVLTF. The CDR3 DNA sequence: TGTGCCAGCAGTTACTCGATCTCTGGGGCCAACGTCCTGACTTTC.

This clonotype was recorded many times. The rearrangement links TRBV7-2 to TRBJ2-3; weak D call: TRBD2 (6 bases). CDR1 is SGHTA, CDR2 FQGNSA, per germline. With 0 bases removed from V and 4 bases from J, the gap between germline ends came to 11 bases. CDR3 length: 15 amino acids. The CDR3 coding sequence is TGTGCCAGCAGCTTAGCGTCGGGGGTTGCAGATACGCAGTATTTT. This translates into CASSLASGVADTQYF.

This clonotype was recorded many times. This rearrangement joins TRBV4-3 to TRBJ1-3, with a possible D match to TRBD1 (5 bases). CDR1 is LGHNA and CDR2 is YSLEER in the germline V gene. Trimming pared 4 bases from V and 0 bases from J, leaving 10 bases between. The CDR3 covers 15 residues. This CDR3 is CASSRAGSSGNTIYF. The CDR3 bases are TGCGCCAGCAGCCGAGCAGGGAGCTCTGGAAACACCATATATTTT.

As to this clonotype: This clone may be a read error of a much larger clone one base away. V is TRBV6-9 and J is TRBJ1-5; TRBD1 might be the D (5 bases). The CDR3 has 18 residues. Trimming left V 3 bases short and J 3 bases short, with 21 bases between. The germline V gene has CDR1 MNHGY and CDR2 SVAAGI. The CDR3 DNA reads TGTGCCAGCAGTTACGGGGACCACTGGCGGGTTACCAATCAGCCCCAGCATTTT. It yields the protein CASSYGDHWRVTNQPQHF.

There are a few counts of this clonotype. J is TRBJ2-5 and V is TRBV3-1; perhaps TRBD2 as D (7 bases). This CDR3 contains 15 residues. Germline CDR1 and CDR2: LGHDT and YNNKEL (reference sequence). Trimming shortened V by 1 base and J by 1 base, and 10 bases separated the two germline ends. The CDR3 DNA reads as TGTGCCAGCAGCCAAGGGGGGGGGGCCCAAGAGACCCAGTACTTC. Translated, it gives CASSQGGGAQETQYF.

This clonotype was counted ten times or more. This sequence joins TRBV19 and TRBJ1-5, with TRBD1 as a possible D gene (6 bases). CDR3 size: 13 residues. Trimming stripped 11 bases from V and 4 bases from J, with 15 bases between. Per germline, CDR1 LNHDA and CDR2 SQIVND (reference sequence). CDR3 DNA: TGTGCCGGAAAGTACAGGGAGAATCAGCCCCAGCATTTT. It yields the protein CAGKYRENQPQHF.

This clonotype was detected many times. The V call is TRBV6-4, the J call TRBJ2-3, with a possible D match to TRBD2 (7 bases). The CDR3 spans 15 residues. CDR1 and CDR2 (germline): MRHNA, SNTAGT. V gave up 6 bases and J gave up 6 bases, with 19 bases separating them. The CDR3 coding sequence is TGTGCCAGCAGCGCTCAAGGGGGGGCCAGCGATACGCAGTATTTT. It codes for CASSAQGGASDTQYF.

This clonotype was observed at least ten times. The chain has TRBV11-2 and TRBJ1-4, with D tentatively TRBD1 (5 bases). V lost 5 bases and J 7 bases, leaving 11 bases between the germline ends. There are 13 residues in the CDR3. CDR1 and CDR2 (germline): SGHAT, FQNNGV. The CDR3 reads CASSPRAGEKLFF. CDR3 in DNA: TGTGCCAGCAGCCCCAGGGCGGGTGAAAAACTGTTTTTT.

This clonotype showed up just once. Here the CDR3 reads CANGLGGANYEQYF. DNA for the CDR3: TGTGCCAACGGTTTAGGGGGCGCGAACTACGAGCAGTACTTC. This chain uses TRBV12-3 or TRBV12-4 with TRBJ2-7, with 7 bases that match TRBD1. Trimming at V came to 10 bases and at J to 3 bases, leaving 12 bases not matched to a gene. The CDR3 runs 14 residues.

This clonotype was seen ten or more times. The rearrangement joins TRBV12-3 or TRBV12-4 to TRBJ1-4; D is perhaps TRBD1 (5 bases). The CDR3 covers 15 residues. With 3 bases removed from V and 7 bases from J, the gap between germline ends came to 15 bases. CDR3 coding DNA: TGTGCCAGCAGTTTGGACCCGTCCGGGGGTGAAAAACTGTTTTTT. As protein: CASSLDPSGGEKLFF.

This clonotype was recorded at least ten times. The genes are TRBV30 and TRBJ1-1; TRBD1 agrees at 7 bases. Trimming removed 3 bases from V and 7 bases from J; junction bases left unmatched: 2. The length of the CDR3 is 11 residues. Looked up from germline, CDR1 is GTSNPN and CDR2 is SVGIG (reference sequence). In DNA form, the CDR3 reads TGTGCCTGGAGGGACAGGTTTGAAGCTTTCTTT. Translation: CAWRDRFEAFF.

In its sample, this clonotype was seen many times. The chain is built from TRBV6-1 and TRBJ1-3; no clear D. The CDR3 contains 12 residues. From germline, CDR1 is MNHNS and CDR2 SASEGT. Trimming left V 8 bases short and J 0 bases short, with 5 bases between. In nucleotides, the CDR3 is TGTGCCAGCGGCAACTCTGGAAACACCATATATTTT. Its protein product is CASGNSGNTIYF.

Concerning this clonotype: The junction and the germline gene differ at one end; a read error may be behind it. The CDR3 coding sequence is TGTGCCAGCAGTTTCACATATACTCAGTATTTT. It yields the protein CASSFTYTQYF. The chain combines TRBV12-3 or TRBV12-4 with TRBJ2-3, with no clear D. The CDR3 totals 11 residues.

As for this clonotype: This likely came from a read error, as a far larger clone is one base away. The chain employs TRBV6-9 and TRBJ2-5, with a tentative D call TRBD1 (5 bases). Germline values: CDR1 MNHGY, CDR2 SVAAGI. The V end lost 0 bases, the J end lost 5 bases, and 13 bases lay between the germline ends. This CDR3 region has 15 residues. The CDR3 DNA is TGTGCCAGCAGTTATTCAGGACACATAAGGGAGACCCAGTACTTC. It translates to CASSYSGHIRETQYF.

This clonotype occurred many times. The V gene is TRBV2, the J gene TRBJ2-5; 7 bases fit TRBD2. The CDR3 contains 15 residues. Germline V gives CDR1 SNHLY, CDR2 FYNNEI. V trimming: 5 bases; J trimming: 0 bases; junction bases outside the gene matches: 6. The CDR3 is CASSFGGGYQETQYF. CDR3 sequence (DNA): TGTGCCAGCAGTTTTGGGGGAGGGTACCAAGAGACCCAGTACTTC.

This clonotype showed up many times. The genes are TRBV7-2 and TRBJ1-2; D is unresolved. The germline V gene encodes CDR1 SGHTA and CDR2 FQGNSA. The length of the CDR3 is 14 residues. Deletions cut 3 bases from V and 6 bases from J, with 14 bases between. In DNA form, the CDR3 reads TGTGCCAGCAGCTTGGTCCCGGCCGAGGATGGCTACACCTTC. Protein sequence: CASSLVPAEDGYTF. Drawing the rest from reference TRBV7-2 and TRBJ1-2, the complete variable domain is GAGVSQSPSNKVTEKGKDVELRCDPISGHTALYWYRQSLGQGLEFLIYFQGNSAPDKSGLPSDRFSAERTGGSVSTLTIQRTQQEDSAVYLCASSLVPAEDGYTFGSGTRLTVV.

The table lists this clonotype with many counts. This chain's CDR3 is CASSTTYQETQYF. CDR3 coding DNA: TGTGCCAGCAGTACCACGTACCAAGAGACCCAGTACTTC. J is TRBJ2-5 and V is TRBV6-2 or TRBV6-3; D gene uncertain. Germline V gene data show CDR1 as MNHEY and CDR2 as SVGEGT. V gave up 5 bases and J gave up 0 bases, with 7 bases separating them. This CDR3 has 13 residues.

This clonotype was counted ten times or more. This CDR3 is CASSLDRAIEAFF. CDR3 nucleotides: TGTGCCAGCTCCCTGGACAGAGCTATTGAAGCTTTCTTT. The chain carries TRBV7-9 and TRBJ1-1; perhaps TRBD1 as D (6 bases). Trimming stripped 8 bases from V and 7 bases from J, with 17 bases between. The length of the CDR3 is 13 residues. CDR1 and CDR2 (germline): SEHNR, FQNEAQ (reference sequence).

This clonotype was detected many times. The chain joins TRBV19 to TRBJ1-1; D is unclear. Trimming took 5 bases from V and 0 from J, leaving 13 bases between them. Germline V gene data show CDR1 as LNHDA and CDR2 as SQIVND (reference sequence). This CDR3 has 15 residues. The CDR3 loop is CASSPTLGLNTEAFF. CDR3 DNA: TGTGCCAGTAGTCCCACGTTAGGGTTGAACACTGAAGCTTTCTTT.

The CDR3 DNA sequence: TGTGCCAGCAGTCTCGGGACATCATCTAACTATGGCTACACCTTC. Encoded protein: CASSLGTSSNYGYTF. The genes are TRBV12-3 or TRBV12-4 and TRBJ1-2; TRBD1 is a possible D gene (6 bases). The CDR3 extends over 15 amino acids. The V end was cut by 5 bases, the J end by 0 bases, with 13 bases between.

This clonotype was recorded many times. V gene TRBV19 combines with J gene TRBJ1-2; D is unresolved. Germline lookup yields CDR1 LNHDA and CDR2 SQIVND (reference sequence). The CDR3 has 12 residues. V lost 6 bases to trimming and J lost 2 bases, with 7 bases between them. The CDR3 spells CASSLQNYGYTF. The CDR3, as DNA: TGTGCCAGTAGCCTACAGAACTATGGCTACACCTTC.

As concerns this clonotype: Given a much more abundant clone one base away, this may be a read error. The J gene is TRBJ1-1, the V gene TRBV19, with no clear D. Germline CDR1 is LNHDA and CDR2 is SQIVND (reference sequence). The germline V and J ends were trimmed by 2 bases and 4 bases, with 11 bases remaining between them. This CDR3 region has 14 residues. In nucleotides, the CDR3 is TGTGCCAGTAGTATAACCGGGGTGCCCACTGAAGCTTTCTTT. Its protein product is CASSITGVPTEAFF.

This clonotype appeared many times. The gene calls are TRBV2 and TRBJ2-6; tentative D call: TRBD1 (5 bases). Looked up from germline, CDR1 is SNHLY and CDR2 is FYNNEI. The V end was cut by 3 bases, the J end by 3 bases, with 6 bases between. The CDR3 has 14 amino acids. CDR3 in amino acids: CASSDRVGANVLTF. The CDR3 DNA is TGTGCCAGCAGTGACAGGGTTGGGGCCAACGTCCTGACTTTC.

On this clonotype itself: Given a much more abundant clone one base away, this may be a read error. No conserved phenylalanine or tryptophan ends this CDR3, so it is likely a read error. The genes are TRBV20-1 and TRBJ2-5, with 14 positions matching TRBD2. V lost 3 bases and J lost 1; bases outside the gene matches: 7. CDR1 and CDR2 (germline): DFQATT, SNEGSKA (reference sequence). There are 17 residues in the CDR3. This CDR3 is CSASLGLAGGLQETQYL. In nucleotides, the CDR3 is TGCAGTGCTAGTCTTGGACTAGCGGGGGGTCTCCAAGAGACCCAGTACTTA.

This clonotype was seen ten or more times. The V gene is TRBV5-4, the J gene TRBJ2-1; D is ambiguous. V dropped 4 bases and J dropped 0 bases, with 14 bases sitting between them. CDR3 length: 16 residues. CDR1 is SGHNT and CDR2 is YYREEE in the germline V gene (reference sequence). In nucleotides, the CDR3 is TGTGCCAGCAGCCCCGGGTTAGCTTACTCCTACAATGAGCAGTTCTTC. Its protein product is CASSPGLAYSYNEQFF.